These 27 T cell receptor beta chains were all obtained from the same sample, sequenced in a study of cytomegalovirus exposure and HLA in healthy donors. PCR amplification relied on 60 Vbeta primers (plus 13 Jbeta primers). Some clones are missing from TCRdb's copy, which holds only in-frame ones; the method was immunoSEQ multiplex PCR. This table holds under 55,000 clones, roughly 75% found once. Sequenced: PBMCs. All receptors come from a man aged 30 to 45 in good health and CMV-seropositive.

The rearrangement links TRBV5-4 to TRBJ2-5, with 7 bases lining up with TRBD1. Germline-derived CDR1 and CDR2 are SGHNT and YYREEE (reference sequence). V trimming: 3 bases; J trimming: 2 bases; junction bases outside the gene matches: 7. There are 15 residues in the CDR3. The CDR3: CASSYLTGAQETQYF. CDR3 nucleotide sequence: TGTGCCAGCAGCTACTTAACAGGGGCTCAAGAGACCCAGTACTTC.

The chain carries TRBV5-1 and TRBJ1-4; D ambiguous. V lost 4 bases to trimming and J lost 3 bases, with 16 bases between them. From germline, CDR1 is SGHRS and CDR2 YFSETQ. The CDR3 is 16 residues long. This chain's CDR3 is CASSPGGLRANEKLFF. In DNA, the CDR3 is TGCGCCAGCAGCCCTGGCGGTCTACGAGCTAATGAAAAACTGTTTTTT. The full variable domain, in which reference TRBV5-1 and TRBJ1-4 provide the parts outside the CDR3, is KAGVTQTPRYLIKTRGQQVTLSCSPISGHRSVSWYQQTPGQGLQFLFEYFSETQRNKGNFPGRFSGRQFSNSRSEMNVSTLELGDSALYLCASSPGGLRANEKLFFGSGTQLSVL.

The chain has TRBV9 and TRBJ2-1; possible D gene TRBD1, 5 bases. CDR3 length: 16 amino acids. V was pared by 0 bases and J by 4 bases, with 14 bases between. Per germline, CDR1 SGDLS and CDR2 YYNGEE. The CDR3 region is CASSVVGGAMYNEQFF. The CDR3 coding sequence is TGTGCCAGCAGCGTAGTCGGTGGGGCAATGTACAATGAGCAGTTCTTC. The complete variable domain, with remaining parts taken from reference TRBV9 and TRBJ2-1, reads DSGVTQTPKHLITATGQRVTLRCSPRSGDLSVYWYQQSLDQGLQFLIQYYNGEERAKGNILERFSAQQFPDLHSELNLSSLELGDSALYFCASSVVGGAMYNEQFFGPGTRLTVL.

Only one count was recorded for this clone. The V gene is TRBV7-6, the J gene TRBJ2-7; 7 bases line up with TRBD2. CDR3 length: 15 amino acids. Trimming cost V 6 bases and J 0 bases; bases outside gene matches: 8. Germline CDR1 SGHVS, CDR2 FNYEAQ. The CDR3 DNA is TGTGCCAGCAGTCGTTTGGGGGGGACCTCCTACGAGCAGTACTTC. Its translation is CASSRLGGTSYEQYF. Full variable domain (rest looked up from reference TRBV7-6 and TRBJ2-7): GAGVSQSPRYKVTKRGQDVALRCDPISGHVSLYWYRQALGQGPEFLTYFNYEAQQDKSGLPNDRFSAERPEGSISTLTIQRTEQRDSAMYRCASSRLGGTSYEQYFGPGTRLTVT.

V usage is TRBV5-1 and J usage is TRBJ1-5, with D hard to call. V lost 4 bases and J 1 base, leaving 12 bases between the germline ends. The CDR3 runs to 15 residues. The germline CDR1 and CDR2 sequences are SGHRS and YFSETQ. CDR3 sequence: CASSPGLSSNQPQHF. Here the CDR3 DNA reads TGCGCCAGCAGCCCTGGACTGTCAAGCAATCAGCCCCAGCATTTT.

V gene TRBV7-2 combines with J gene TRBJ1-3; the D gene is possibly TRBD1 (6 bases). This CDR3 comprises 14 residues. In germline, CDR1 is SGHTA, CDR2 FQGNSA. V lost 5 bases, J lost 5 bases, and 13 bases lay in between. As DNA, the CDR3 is TGTGCCAGCAGCCTCGAACAGGGAAGAAACACCATATATTTT. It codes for CASSLEQGRNTIYF.

CDR3 residues: CASSLKLRGGPGELFF. The CDR3 nucleotides are TGTGCCAGCAGCTTAAAGCTCCGGGGGGGGCCCGGGGAGCTGTTTTTT. The chain combines TRBV11-2 with TRBJ2-2, with 8 positions matching TRBD2. V shed 2 bases, J shed 6 bases, and the junction held 8 bases outside the gene matches. The CDR3 runs to 16 residues. The germline gives CDR1 SGHAT, CDR2 FQNNGV.

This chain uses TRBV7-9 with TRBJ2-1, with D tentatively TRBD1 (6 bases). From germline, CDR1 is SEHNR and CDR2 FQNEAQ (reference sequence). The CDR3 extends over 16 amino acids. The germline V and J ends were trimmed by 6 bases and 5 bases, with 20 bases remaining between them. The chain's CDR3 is CASRQSLRGQDNEQFF. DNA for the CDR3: TGTGCCAGCAGACAGTCCCTCAGGGGACAAGACAATGAGCAGTTCTTC.

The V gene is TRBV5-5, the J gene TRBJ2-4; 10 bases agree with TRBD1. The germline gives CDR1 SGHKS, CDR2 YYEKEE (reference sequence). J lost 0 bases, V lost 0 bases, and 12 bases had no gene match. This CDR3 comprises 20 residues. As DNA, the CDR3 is TGTGCCAGCAGCTTGGCCTGGGACAGGGGCCCCCAACTAGCCAAAAACATTCAGTACTTC. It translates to CASSLAWDRGPQLAKNIQYF. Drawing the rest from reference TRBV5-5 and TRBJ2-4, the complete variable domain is DAGVTQSPTHLIKTRGQQVTLRCSPISGHKSVSWYQQVLGQGPQFIFQYYEKEERGRGNFPDRFSARQFPNYSSELNVNALLLGDSALYLCASSLAWDRGPQLAKNIQYFGAGTRLSVL.

The CDR3 reads CASSPGTSYGYTF. CDR3 nucleotide sequence: TGTGCCAGCAGCCCTGGGACATCCTATGGCTACACCTTC. The rearrangement links TRBV7-9 to TRBJ1-2; D might be TRBD1 (6 bases). Trimming stripped 5 bases from V and 4 bases from J, with 11 bases between. CDR3 length: 13 residues. Germline CDR1 and CDR2: SEHNR and FQNEAQ (reference sequence).

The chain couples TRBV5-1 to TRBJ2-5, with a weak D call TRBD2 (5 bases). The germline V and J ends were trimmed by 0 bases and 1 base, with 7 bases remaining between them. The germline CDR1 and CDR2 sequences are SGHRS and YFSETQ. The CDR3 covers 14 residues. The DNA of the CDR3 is TGCGCCAGCAGCTTGGTGGGAGTCCAAGAGACCCAGTACTTC. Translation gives CASSLVGVQETQYF.

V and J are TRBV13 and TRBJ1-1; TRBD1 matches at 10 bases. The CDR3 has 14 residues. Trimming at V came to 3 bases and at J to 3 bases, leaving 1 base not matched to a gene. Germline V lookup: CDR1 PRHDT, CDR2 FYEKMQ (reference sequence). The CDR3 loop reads CASSFGQGDTEAFF. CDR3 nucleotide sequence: TGTGCCAGCAGCTTCGGACAGGGGGACACTGAAGCTTTCTTT.

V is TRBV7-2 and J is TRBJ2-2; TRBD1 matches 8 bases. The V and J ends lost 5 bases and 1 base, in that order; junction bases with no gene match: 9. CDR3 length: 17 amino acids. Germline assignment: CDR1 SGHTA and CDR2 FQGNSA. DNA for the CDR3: TGTGCCAGCAGCCAGTTATGGGGGACAGGGAACACCGGGGAGCTGTTTTTT. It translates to CASSQLWGTGNTGELFF.

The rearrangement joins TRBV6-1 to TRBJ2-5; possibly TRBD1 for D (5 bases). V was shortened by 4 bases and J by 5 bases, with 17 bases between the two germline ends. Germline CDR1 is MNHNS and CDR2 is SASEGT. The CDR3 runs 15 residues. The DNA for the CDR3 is TGTGCCAGCAGTGGCGACAGCTGGGATTTCGAGACCCAGTACTTC. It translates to CASSGDSWDFETQYF.

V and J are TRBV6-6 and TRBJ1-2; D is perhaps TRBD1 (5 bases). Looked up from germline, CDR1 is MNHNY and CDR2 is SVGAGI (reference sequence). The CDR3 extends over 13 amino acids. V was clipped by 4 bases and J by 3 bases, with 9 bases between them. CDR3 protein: CASSSIGDYGYTF. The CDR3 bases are TGTGCCAGCAGTTCTATAGGGGACTATGGCTACACCTTC.

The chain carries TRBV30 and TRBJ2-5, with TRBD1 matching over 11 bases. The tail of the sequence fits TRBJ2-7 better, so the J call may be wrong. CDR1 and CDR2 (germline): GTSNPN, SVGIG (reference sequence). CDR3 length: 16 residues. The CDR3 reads CAWSVHGTGGRSEQYF. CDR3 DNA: TGTGCCTGGAGTGTACACGGGACAGGGGGTCGCTCCGAGCAGTACTTC.

This chain's CDR3 is CASSRGDGELFF. The CDR3 DNA sequence: TGTGCCAGCAGCCGGGGGGACGGGGAGCTGTTTTTT. This rearrangement joins TRBV6-4 to TRBJ2-2; 7 bases line up with TRBD2. The germline gives CDR1 MRHNA, CDR2 SNTAGT. V shed 6 bases and J 7 bases; nucleotides not matched to a gene: 2. This CDR3 is 12 amino acids long.

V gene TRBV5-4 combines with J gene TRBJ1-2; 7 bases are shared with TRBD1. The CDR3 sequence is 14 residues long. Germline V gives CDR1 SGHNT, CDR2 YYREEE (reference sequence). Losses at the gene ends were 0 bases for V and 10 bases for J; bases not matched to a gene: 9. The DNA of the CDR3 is TGTGCCAGCAGCTTGGGTGGGACAGCGTTTAACTACACCTTC. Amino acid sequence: CASSLGGTAFNYTF.

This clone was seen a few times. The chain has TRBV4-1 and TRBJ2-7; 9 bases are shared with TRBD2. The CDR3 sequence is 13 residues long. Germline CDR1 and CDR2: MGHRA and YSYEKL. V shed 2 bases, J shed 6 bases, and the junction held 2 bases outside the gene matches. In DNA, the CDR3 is TGCGCCAGCAGCCAAATAGCGGGGGTCGAGCAGTACTTC. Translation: CASSQIAGVEQYF.

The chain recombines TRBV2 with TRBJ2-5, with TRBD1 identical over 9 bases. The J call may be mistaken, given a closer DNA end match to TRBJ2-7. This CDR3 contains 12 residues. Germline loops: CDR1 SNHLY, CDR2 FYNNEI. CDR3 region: CATTGTGNEQYF. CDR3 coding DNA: TGTGCCACGACAGGGACAGGGAACGAGCAGTACTTC.

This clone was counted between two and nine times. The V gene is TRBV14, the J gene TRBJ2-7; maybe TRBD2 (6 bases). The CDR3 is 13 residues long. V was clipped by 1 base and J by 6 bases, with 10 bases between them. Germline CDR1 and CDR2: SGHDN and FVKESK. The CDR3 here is CASSQASGVEQYF. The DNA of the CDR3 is TGTGCCAGCAGCCAAGCGTCGGGGGTCGAGCAGTACTTC.

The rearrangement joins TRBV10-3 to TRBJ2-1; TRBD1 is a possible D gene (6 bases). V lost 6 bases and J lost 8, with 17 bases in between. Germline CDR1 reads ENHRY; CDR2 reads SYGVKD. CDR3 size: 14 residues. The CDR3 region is CAISEGGELDEQFF. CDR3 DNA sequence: TGTGCCATCAGCGAAGGGGGAGAGTTGGATGAGCAGTTCTTC.

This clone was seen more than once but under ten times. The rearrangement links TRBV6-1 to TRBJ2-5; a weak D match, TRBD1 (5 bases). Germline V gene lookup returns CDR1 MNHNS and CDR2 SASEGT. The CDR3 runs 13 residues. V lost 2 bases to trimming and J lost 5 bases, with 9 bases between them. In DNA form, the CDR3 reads TGTGCCAGCAGTGAACAGGGTGGGGAGACCCAGTACTTC. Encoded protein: CASSEQGGETQYF.

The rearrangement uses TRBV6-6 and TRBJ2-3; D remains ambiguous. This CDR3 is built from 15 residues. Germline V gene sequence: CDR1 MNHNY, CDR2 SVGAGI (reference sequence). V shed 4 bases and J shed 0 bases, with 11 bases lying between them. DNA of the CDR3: TGTGCCAGCAGTTTTATCGCGGATAGCACAGATACGCAGTATTTT. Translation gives CASSFIADSTDTQYF.

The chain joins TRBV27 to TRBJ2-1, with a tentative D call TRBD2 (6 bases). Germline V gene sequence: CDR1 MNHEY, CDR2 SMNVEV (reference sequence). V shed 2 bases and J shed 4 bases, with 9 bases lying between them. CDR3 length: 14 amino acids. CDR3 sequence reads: CASSLGGSYNEQFF. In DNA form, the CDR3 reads TGTGCCAGCAGTTTAGGGGGGTCATACAATGAGCAGTTCTTC.

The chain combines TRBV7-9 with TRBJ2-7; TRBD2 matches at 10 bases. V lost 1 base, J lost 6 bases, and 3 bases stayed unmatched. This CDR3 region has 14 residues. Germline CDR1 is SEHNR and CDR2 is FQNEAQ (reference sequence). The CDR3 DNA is TGTGCCAGCAGCTTAGTCAGCGGGGGGGGCGAGCAGTACTTC. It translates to CASSLVSGGGEQYF.

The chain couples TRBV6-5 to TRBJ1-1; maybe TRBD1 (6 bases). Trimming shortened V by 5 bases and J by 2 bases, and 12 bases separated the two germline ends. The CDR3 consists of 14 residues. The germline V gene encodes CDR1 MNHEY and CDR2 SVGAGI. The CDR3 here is CASSQQGANTEAFF. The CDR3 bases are TGTGCCAGCAGTCAACAGGGAGCTAACACTGAAGCTTTCTTT.